These 3 T cell receptor beta chains were all obtained from the same sample, sequenced in a study of memory CD8 T cells in hepatitis C reinfection. Clones were sequenced by immunoSEQ multiplex PCR, and TCRdb holds only the in-frame ones, with some missing. The sample consists of under 60,000 clones, about 90% of them appearing once. The time point was: pre-reinfection, 55 to 20 weeks before reinfection detection. The sorted cells went straight to TCR sequencing with no prior in vitro expansion. Sequenced material: naive CD8+ T cells sorted from blood. These receptors were obtained from a man aged 18 to 29 with hepatitis C virus infection.

The chain's CDR3 is CAWSTNAGVTDTQYF. In DNA form, the CDR3 reads TGTGCCTGGAGTACTAATGCGGGGGTTACAGATACGCAGTATTTT. This chain links TRBV30 with TRBJ2-3; 7 positions match TRBD2. Germline loops: CDR1 GTSNPN, CDR2 SVGIG (reference sequence). Losses at the gene ends were 2 bases for V and 3 bases for J; bases not matched to a gene: 8. CDR3 length: 15 residues.

By share, this clone ranks as medium-sized. This rearrangement joins TRBV9 to TRBJ1-1; D remains ambiguous. Trimming left V 0 bases short and J 0 bases short, with 9 bases between. Looked up from germline, CDR1 is SGDLS and CDR2 is YYNGEE. The CDR3 consists of 15 residues. CDR3 coding DNA: TGTGCCAGCAGCGTAGGGTCAACGGTGAACACTGAAGCTTTCTTT. Translation: CASSVGSTVNTEAFF.

The rearrangement joins TRBV6-1 to TRBJ2-5; 11 bases map to TRBD1. The CDR3 has 17 amino acids. Germline assignment: CDR1 MNHNS and CDR2 SASEGT. Trimming removed 4 bases from V and 5 bases from J; junction bases left unmatched: 12. The CDR3 nucleotides are TGTGCCAGCAGTGCCCCCCGCCGGGACAGGGGGGGGGAGACCCAGTACTTC. Its protein product is CASSAPRRDRGGETQYF.